This TCR beta chain was retrieved from a study of T cell repertoires in cytomegalovirus infection. Turning to the study itself: Both a matching HLA type and CMV infection were indicated by public TCR beta signatures.

Overall study results and limits: Summed frequency of public TCR beta families distinguished CMV carriers with the relevant HLA. The ex vivo response showed dominance by HLA-C-restricted CMV-specific TCR beta clonotypes.

MiXCR, applied by TCRdb to the reads, yields one record per CDR3 protein. Altogether about 180,000 distinct CDR3 sequences are present, approximately 14% being singletons, with the ten largest covering roughly a quarter. In germline, CDR1 is DFQATT, CDR2 SNEGSKA (reference sequence). V was cut by 2 bases and J by 0 bases, with 14 bases left in between. This CDR3 spans 15 amino acids. On this clonotype: The target antigen is unknown.

Sequencing used PBMCs. The V call is TRBV20-1, the J call TRBJ2-7; D possibly matches TRBD1 or TRBD2 (5 bases each). This clonotype was obtained from a human donor in good health (CMV status not recorded). Some clones in this sample may be carry-over from other donors' samples. The CDR3 protein is CSARSRDAFSYEQYF. CDR3 sequence (DNA): TGCAGTGCTAGATCCCGGGACGCTTTCTCCTACGAGCAGTACTTC.